These 11 T cell receptor beta chains originate from one sample sequenced in a study of CXCR3-negative and CXCR3-positive naive CD8 T cells (dated by TCRdb to the late 2010s). Instrument on record: NextSeq 550. The Human TCR Profiling Kit (MiLaboratory) was used to prepare UMI-labeled 5' RACE TRB cDNA libraries. After reprocessing by TCRdb, each CDR3 protein sequence is one entry, and no DNA is given. The record for this sample contains over 20,000 distinct CDR3 sequences. The top ten hold 20% of the sample. The sequencing sample was made of memory CD8+ T cells from blood. The cell subset or site label for this specimen denotes: conventional CD8+ memory T cells (TMEM), sorted as controls. These receptors were obtained from a human donor in good health. Some clones in this sample may be carry-over from other donors' samples.

This chain joins TRBV20-1 and TRBJ2-7; the TRBD2 assignment by TCRdb is unverifiable without DNA. Germline V lookup: CDR1 DFQATT, CDR2 SNEGSKA (reference sequence). The CDR3 runs 15 residues. CDR3 in amino acids: CSLVRNQREPYEQYF.

The chain carries TRBV20-1 and TRBJ2-1; there is no DNA to check the TCRdb D call of TRBD2. This CDR3 comprises 13 residues. Germline V gives CDR1 DFQATT, CDR2 SNEGSKA (reference sequence). The CDR3 here is CSASLREGGEQFF.

This chain connects TRBV6-2 or TRBV6-3 to TRBJ2-7. Germline CDR1 and CDR2: MNHEY and SVGEGT. The CDR3 runs to 15 residues. CDR3 protein: CASSYSMAASHEQYF.

J is TRBJ2-1 and V is TRBV29-1. Germline loops: CDR1 SQVTM, CDR2 ANQGSEA. This CDR3 comprises 11 residues. The CDR3 is CSVEVGDEQFF.

The chain couples TRBV29-1 to TRBJ2-1; TCRdb's D call, TRBD1, is unchecked because there is no DNA. The CDR3 is made up of 13 amino acids. Looked up from germline, CDR1 is SQVTM and CDR2 is ANQGSEA. The CDR3 sequence: CSVELGGAEEQFF.

By frequency, this clonotype registers medium-sized. The rearrangement joins TRBV6-4 to TRBJ2-1; TCRdb's assignment of TRBD1 cannot be checked, as there is no DNA. Germline V CDR1 and CDR2: MRHNA, SNTAGT. There are 14 residues in the CDR3. CDR3 region: CASSVTGEFGEQFF.

The rearrangement uses TRBV12-3 or TRBV12-4 and TRBJ1-3; TCRdb's D call of TRBD1 is untestable without DNA. The CDR3 runs to 14 residues. The CDR3 region is CASRGGLSGNTIYF.

This chain joins TRBV7-2 and TRBJ1-1. This CDR3 contains 16 residues. The V gene's germline CDR1 is SGHTA and CDR2 FQGNSA. CDR3 residues: CASSLILPVLNTEAFF.

The chain carries TRBV5-1 and TRBJ2-3; the TRBD2 assignment by TCRdb is unverifiable without DNA. In germline, CDR1 is SGHRS, CDR2 YFSETQ. This CDR3 comprises 16 residues. The CDR3 here is CASSSESSGSTDTQYF.

The chain links TRBV4-3 to TRBJ2-2; TCRdb designates TRBD1, a call that cannot be tested without DNA. This CDR3 contains 16 residues. Per germline, CDR1 LGHNA and CDR2 YSLEER. CDR3: CASSPSTAGFAGELFF.

V gene TRBV3-1 combines with J gene TRBJ2-1. Looked up from germline, CDR1 is LGHDT and CDR2 is YNNKEL (reference sequence). CDR3 length: 15 residues. This CDR3 is CASSQTGSSYNEQFF.